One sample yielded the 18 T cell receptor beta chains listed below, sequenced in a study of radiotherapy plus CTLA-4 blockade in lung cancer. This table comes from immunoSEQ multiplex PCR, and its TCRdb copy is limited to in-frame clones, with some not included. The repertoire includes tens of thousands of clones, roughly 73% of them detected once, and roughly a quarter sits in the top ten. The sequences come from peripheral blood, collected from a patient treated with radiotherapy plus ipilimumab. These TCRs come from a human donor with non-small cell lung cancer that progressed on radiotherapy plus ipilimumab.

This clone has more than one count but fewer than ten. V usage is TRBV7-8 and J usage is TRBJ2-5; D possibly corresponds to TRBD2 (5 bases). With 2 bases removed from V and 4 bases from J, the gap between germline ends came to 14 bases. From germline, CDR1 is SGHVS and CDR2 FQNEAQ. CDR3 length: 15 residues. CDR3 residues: CASSLLLAGGETQYF. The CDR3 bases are TGTGCCAGCAGCTTACTTTTGGCGGGTGGAGAGACCCAGTACTTC.

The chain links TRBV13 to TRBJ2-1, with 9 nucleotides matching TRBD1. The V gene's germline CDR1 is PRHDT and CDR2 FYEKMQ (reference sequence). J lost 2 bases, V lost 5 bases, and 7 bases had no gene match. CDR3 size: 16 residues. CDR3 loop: CASSNRQGVTYNEQFF. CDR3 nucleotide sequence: TGTGCCAGCAGCAATAGACAGGGGGTAACCTACAATGAGCAGTTCTTC.

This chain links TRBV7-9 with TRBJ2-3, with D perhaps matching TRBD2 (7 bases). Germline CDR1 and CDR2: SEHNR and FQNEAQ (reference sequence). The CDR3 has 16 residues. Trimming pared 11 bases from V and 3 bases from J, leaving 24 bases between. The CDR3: CAHSSGGPGITDTQYF. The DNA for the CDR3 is TGTGCCCACTCTTCCGGGGGGCCTGGCATTACAGATACGCAGTATTTT.

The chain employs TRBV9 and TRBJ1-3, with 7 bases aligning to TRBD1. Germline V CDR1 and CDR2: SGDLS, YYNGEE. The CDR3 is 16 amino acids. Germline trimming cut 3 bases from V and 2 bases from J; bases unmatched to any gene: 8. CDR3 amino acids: CASSEDDRVAGNTIYF. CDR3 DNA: TGTGCCAGCAGCGAAGACGACAGGGTCGCTGGAAACACCATATATTTT. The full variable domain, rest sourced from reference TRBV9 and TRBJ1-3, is DSGVTQTPKHLITATGQRVTLRCSPRSGDLSVYWYQQSLDQGLQFLIQYYNGEERAKGNILERFSAQQFPDLHSELNLSSLELGDSALYFCASSEDDRVAGNTIYFGEGSWLTVV.

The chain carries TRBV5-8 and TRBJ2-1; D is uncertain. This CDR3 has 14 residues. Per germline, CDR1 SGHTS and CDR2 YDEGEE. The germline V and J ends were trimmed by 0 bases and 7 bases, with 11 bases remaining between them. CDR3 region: CASSLGLTVNEQFF. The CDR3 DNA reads TGTGCCAGCAGCTTGGGCCTGACTGTGAATGAGCAGTTCTTC.

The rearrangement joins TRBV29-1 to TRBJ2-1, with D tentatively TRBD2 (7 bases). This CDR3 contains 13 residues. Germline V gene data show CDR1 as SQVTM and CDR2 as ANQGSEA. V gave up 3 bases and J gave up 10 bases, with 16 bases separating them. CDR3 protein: CSVERGPRGEQFF. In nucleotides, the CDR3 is TGCAGCGTTGAGCGGGGGCCGCGGGGCGAGCAGTTCTTC.

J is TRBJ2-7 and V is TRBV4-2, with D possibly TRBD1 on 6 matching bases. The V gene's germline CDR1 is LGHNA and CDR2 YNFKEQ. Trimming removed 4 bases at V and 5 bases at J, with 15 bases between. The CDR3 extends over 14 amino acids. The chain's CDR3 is CASSRTGSPNEQYF. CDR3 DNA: TGTGCCAGCAGCCGAACAGGGAGCCCAAACGAGCAGTACTTC.

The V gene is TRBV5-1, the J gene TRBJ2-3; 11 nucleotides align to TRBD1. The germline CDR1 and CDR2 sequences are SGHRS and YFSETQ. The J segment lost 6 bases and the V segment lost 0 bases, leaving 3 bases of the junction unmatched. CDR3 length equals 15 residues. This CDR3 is CASSLGTGGMDTQYF. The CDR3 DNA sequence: TGCGCCAGCAGCTTGGGGACAGGGGGCATGGATACGCAGTATTTT.

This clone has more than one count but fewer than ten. The CDR3 nucleotides read TGTGCCAGCAGCTTGTCCGGGACAGGGTACTACGAGCAGTACTTC. Encoded protein: CASSLSGTGYYEQYF. The chain has TRBV5-6 and TRBJ2-7; 9 bases align to TRBD1. The CDR3 has 15 amino acids. V dropped 1 base and J dropped 3; count of bases not matched to a gene: 5. From germline, CDR1 is SGHDT and CDR2 YYEEEE.

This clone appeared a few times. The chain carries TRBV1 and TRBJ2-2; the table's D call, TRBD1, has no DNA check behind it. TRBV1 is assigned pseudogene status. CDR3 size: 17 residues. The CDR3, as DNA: TGCACCAGCAGCCAAGCCTCCCGGGACAGCCCACCCGGGGAGCTGTTTTTT. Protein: CTSSQASRDSPPGELFF.

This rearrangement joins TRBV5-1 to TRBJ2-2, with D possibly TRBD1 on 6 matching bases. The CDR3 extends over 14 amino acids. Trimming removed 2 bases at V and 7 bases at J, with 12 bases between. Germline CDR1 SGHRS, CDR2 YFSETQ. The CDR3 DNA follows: TGCGCCAGCAGCTTCGTCAGGGGCGACGGGGAGCTGTTTTTT. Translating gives CASSFVRGDGELFF.

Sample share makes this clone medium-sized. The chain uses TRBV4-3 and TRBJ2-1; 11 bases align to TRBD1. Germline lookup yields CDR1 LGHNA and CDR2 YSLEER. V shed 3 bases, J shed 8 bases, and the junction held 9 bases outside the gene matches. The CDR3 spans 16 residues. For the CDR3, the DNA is TGCGCCAGCAGCCACACGGCAGGACAGGGGGCCGATGAGCAGTTCTTC. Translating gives CASSHTAGQGADEQFF.

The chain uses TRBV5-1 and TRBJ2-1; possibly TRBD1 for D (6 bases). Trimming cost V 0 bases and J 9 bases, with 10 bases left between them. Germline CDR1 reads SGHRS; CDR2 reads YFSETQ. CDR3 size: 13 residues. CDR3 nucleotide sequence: TGCGCCAGCAGCTTGGCCTTACAGGGTGAGCAGTTCTTC. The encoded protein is CASSLALQGEQFF.

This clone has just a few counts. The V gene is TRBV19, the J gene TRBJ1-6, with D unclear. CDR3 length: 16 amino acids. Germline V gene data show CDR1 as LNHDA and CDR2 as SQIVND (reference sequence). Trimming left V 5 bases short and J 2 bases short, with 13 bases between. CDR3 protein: CASSDQARAYNSPLHF. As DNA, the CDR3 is TGTGCCAGTAGTGACCAAGCTCGGGCCTATAATTCACCCCTCCACTTT.

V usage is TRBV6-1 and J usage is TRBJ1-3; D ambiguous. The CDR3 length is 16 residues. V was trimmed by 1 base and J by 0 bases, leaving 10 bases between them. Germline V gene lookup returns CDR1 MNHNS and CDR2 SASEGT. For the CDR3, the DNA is TGTGCCAGCAGTGAAGAGGCAGGCTACTCTGGAAACACCATATATTTT. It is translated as CASSEEAGYSGNTIYF.

This CDR3 is CASSWDSSEKLFF. The CDR3 DNA is TGTGCCAGCAGTTGGGACAGTTCTGAAAAACTGTTTTTT. J is TRBJ1-4 and V is TRBV2; 7 bases align to TRBD1. CDR1 and CDR2 from the germline V gene are SNHLY and FYNNEI. The J segment lost 7 bases and the V segment lost 5 bases, leaving 4 bases of the junction unmatched. This CDR3 region has 13 residues.

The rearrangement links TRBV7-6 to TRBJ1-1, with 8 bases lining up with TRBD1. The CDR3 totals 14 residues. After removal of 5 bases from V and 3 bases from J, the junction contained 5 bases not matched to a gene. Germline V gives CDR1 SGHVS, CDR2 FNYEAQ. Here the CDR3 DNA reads TGTGCCAGCAGCCTTGCGACAGGGGACACTGAAGCTTTCTTT. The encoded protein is CASSLATGDTEAFF.

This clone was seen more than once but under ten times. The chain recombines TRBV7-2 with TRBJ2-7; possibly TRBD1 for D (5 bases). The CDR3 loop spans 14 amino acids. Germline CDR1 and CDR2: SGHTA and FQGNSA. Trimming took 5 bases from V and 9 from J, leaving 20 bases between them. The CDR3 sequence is CASSPGQGTSGQYF. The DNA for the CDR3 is TGTGCCAGCAGCCCTGGGCAGGGCACCTCTGGGCAGTACTTC.